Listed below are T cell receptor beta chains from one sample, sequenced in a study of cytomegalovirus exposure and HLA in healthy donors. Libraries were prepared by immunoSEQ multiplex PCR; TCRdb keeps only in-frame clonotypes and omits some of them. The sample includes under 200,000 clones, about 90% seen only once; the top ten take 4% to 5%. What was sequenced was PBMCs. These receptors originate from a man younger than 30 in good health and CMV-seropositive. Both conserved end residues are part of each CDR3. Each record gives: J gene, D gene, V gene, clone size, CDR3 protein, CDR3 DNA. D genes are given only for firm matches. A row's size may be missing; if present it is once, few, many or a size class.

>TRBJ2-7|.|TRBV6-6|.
CASSPDLRGSAYEQYF
TGTGCCAGCAGTCCCGACCTACGGGGGAGTGCCTACGAGCAGTACTTC
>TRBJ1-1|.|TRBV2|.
CASTPRRALRAFF
TGTGCCAGCACCCCGAGGAGGGCACTGAGGGCTTTCTTT
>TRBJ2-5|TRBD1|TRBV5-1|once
CASSSSGRGQETQYF
TGCGCCAGCAGCTCTTCGGGCAGGGGGCAAGAGACCCAGTACTTC
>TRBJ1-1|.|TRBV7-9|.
CASSRNIGVTEAFF
TGTGCCAGCAGCCGTAATATAGGGGTAACTGAAGCTTTCTTT
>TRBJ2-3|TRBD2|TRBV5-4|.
CASSLRLAGSTDTQYF
TGTGCCAGCAGCCTGAGACTAGCGGGTAGCACAGATACGCAGTATTTT
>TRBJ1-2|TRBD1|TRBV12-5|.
CASGLGQGFYGYTF
TGTGCTAGTGGTTTGGGACAGGGGTTCTATGGCTACACCTTC
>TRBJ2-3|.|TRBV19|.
CASTPGQSTDTQYF
TGTGCCAGTACCCCTGGACAGTCTACAGATACGCAGTATTTT
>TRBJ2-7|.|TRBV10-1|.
CACGQPPPYEQYF
TGCGCCTGCGGACAGCCTCCCCCCTACGAGCAGTACTTC
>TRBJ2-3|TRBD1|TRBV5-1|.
CASSQDRGSTDTQYF
TGCGCCAGCAGCCAAGACAGGGGTAGCACAGATACGCAGTATTTT
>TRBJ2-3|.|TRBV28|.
CASSLTDSQTDTQYF
TGTGCCAGCAGTTTGACGGACAGCCAGACCGATACGCAGTATTTT
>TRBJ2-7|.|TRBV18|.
CASSPEQGGSYEQYF
TGTGCCAGCTCACCAGAACAGGGTGGGTCCTACGAGCAGTACTTC
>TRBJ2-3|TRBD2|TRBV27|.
CASSEGLGSTDTQYF
TGTGCCAGCAGTGAGGGACTAGGGAGCACAGATACGCAGTATTTT